These 21 T cell receptor beta chains were sequenced from one sample in a study of spatial heterogeneity in lung cancer. General study findings and limits: It was found that expanded intratumoral alpha and beta TCR counts tracked tumor mutation counts.

Their antigens remain unidentified. The sample's time point: sample taken at primary tumor resection. TCRdb redid the calling of the 5' RACE reads with MiXCR, one entry per CDR3 protein. The sample lists about 19,000 distinct CDR3 sequences, about 9.6% occurring once. The source material was lung tumor tissue, sampled at surgery. The receptors shown here come from a female donor with early-stage non-small cell lung cancer.

This clonotype appeared a few times. The library was designed around alpha chains, so this beta chain is a stray read whose abundance carries little weight. The chain links TRBV9 to TRBJ2-5; 8 nucleotides line up with TRBD1. CDR1 and CDR2 from the germline V gene are SGDLS and YYNGEE. The CDR3 is made up of 15 amino acids. The ends lost 4 bases at V and 5 bases at J; junction bases unmatched: 10. This CDR3 reads CASSPYQDREETQYF. CDR3 coding DNA: TGTGCCAGCAGCCCTTACCAGGACAGGGAGGAGACCCAGTACTTC.

As to this clonotype: One end of the junction does not line up with germline, which may come from a read error. As an off-target read in a library built for alpha chains, this beta chain has a frequency of little significance. The chain uses TRBV7-7 and TRBJ2-5; a weak D match, TRBD1 (7 bases). CDR1 and CDR2 (germline): SSHAT, FNYEAQ (reference sequence). CDR3 length: 15 amino acids. CDR3 in amino acids: CASSIAEGQSVTQYF. The DNA of the CDR3 is TGTGCCAGCAGCATAGCGGAGGGACAGTCGGTTACCCAGTACTTC.

By sample fraction, this clonotype is medium-sized. This beta chain came through as a stray read in a library set up for alpha chains, and its size says little. The chain recombines TRBV7-3 with TRBJ1-1; D is undetermined. This CDR3 is 13 amino acids long. Germline V CDR1 and CDR2: SGHTA, FQGTGA. Trimming shortened V by 5 bases and J by 1 base, and 8 bases separated the two germline ends. As DNA, the CDR3 is TGTGCCAGCAGCCCTTACAAGAACACTGAAGCTTTCTTT. Translation gives CASSPYKNTEAFF.

This clonotype was seen repeatedly, ten times or more. This beta chain represents an off-target read in a library built for alpha chains; its size is of limited meaning. The genes are TRBV20-1 and TRBJ1-6; 9 nucleotides align to TRBD1. The CDR3 contains 17 residues. Unmatched junction bases numbered 12, after V lost 0 bases and J lost 9 bases. CDR1 is DFQATT, CDR2 SNEGSKA, per germline (reference sequence). For the CDR3, the DNA is TGCAGTGCTAGAGATGACCCGGGACAGGGTGAAAGTTCACCCCTCCACTTT. Its translation: CSARDDPGQGESSPLHF.

This clonotype was recorded many times. Little can be read into the size of this beta chain, an off-target read in a library designed for alpha chains. The chain uses TRBV7-8 and TRBJ1-4, with TRBD1 matching over 8 bases. The V segment lost 1 base and the J segment 3 bases; nucleotides outside the gene matches: 7. The CDR3 sequence is 17 residues long. From germline, CDR1 is SGHVS and CDR2 FQNEAQ. Written as DNA, the CDR3 is TGTGCCAGCAGCTTAGACCCAGGGGGCCTGGCTAATGAAAAACTGTTTTTT. Its protein is CASSLDPGGLANEKLFF.

Regarding this clonotype: This beta chain slipped into a library made for alpha chains as a stray read, so its size is not meaningful. The chain uses TRBV15 and TRBJ2-1, with a possible D match to TRBD2 (5 bases). Germline V gene data show CDR1 as LNHNV and CDR2 as YYDKDF (reference sequence). This CDR3 has 14 amino acids. V lost 2 bases, J lost 13 bases, and 18 bases lay in between. The CDR3 DNA reads TGTGCCACCAGCAGATCAGACGAGGGCCCCCCCCAGTTCTTC. It specifies CATSRSDEGPPQFF.

About this clonotype itself: The library was designed around alpha chains, so this beta chain is a stray read whose abundance carries little weight. V and J are TRBV28 and TRBJ1-6; weak D call: TRBD1 (5 bases). Germline-derived CDR1 and CDR2 are MDHEN and SYDVKM. The CDR3 has 15 residues. V lost 2 bases and J 6 bases, leaving 11 bases between the germline ends. This CDR3 is CASSLNEGFNSPLHF. The CDR3 DNA reads as TGTGCCAGCAGTTTAAATGAGGGGTTTAATTCACCCCTCCACTTT.

In regard to this clonotype: Found in a library prepared for alpha chains, this beta chain is an off-target read, and its abundance has little meaning. The chain combines TRBV6-1 with TRBJ2-2, with D tentatively TRBD1 or TRBD2 (5 bases each). From germline, CDR1 is MNHNS and CDR2 SASEGT. Trimming pared 6 bases from V and 0 bases from J, leaving 8 bases between. This CDR3 is 14 amino acids long. The CDR3 reads CASRGPANTGELFF. The CDR3, as DNA: TGTGCCAGCAGGGGACCTGCGAACACCGGGGAGCTGTTTTTT.

In this sample, this clonotype turned up many times. This beta chain is an off-target read within a library intended for alpha chains, so its frequency means little. The chain combines TRBV6-5 with TRBJ1-1; D gene uncertain. Trimming removed 3 bases from V and 6 bases from J, with 14 bases in between. The CDR3 runs to 14 residues. Germline-derived CDR1 and CDR2 are MNHEY and SVGAGI. CDR3 sequence reads: CASSYGGSLAEAFF. The DNA of the CDR3 is TGTGCCAGCAGTTATGGAGGATCCCTCGCTGAAGCTTTCTTT.

This clonotype appeared many times. This beta chain is an unintended read in a library built for alpha chains; its size means little. The chain links TRBV28 to TRBJ2-7; 8 nucleotides agree with TRBD1. CDR3 length: 15 amino acids. Germline V gene lookup returns CDR1 MDHEN and CDR2 SYDVKM. J lost 3 bases, V lost 2 bases, and 6 bases had no gene match. Here the CDR3 DNA reads TGTGCCAGCAGTTTAATTGGACAGGGTGACTACGAGCAGTACTTC. Residues: CASSLIGQGDYEQYF. Based on the CDR3 plus reference TRBV28 and TRBJ2-7, the full variable domain is DVKVTQSSRYLVKRTGEKVFLECVQDMDHENMFWYRQDPGLGLRLIYFSYDVKMKEKGDIPEGYSVSREKKERFSLILESASTNQTSMYLCASSLIGQGDYEQYFGPGTRLTVT.

The table lists this clonotype with many counts. Because this beta chain is a stray read in a library intended to capture alpha chains, its abundance should not be given much weight. J is TRBJ1-1 and V is TRBV12-3 or TRBV12-4; 10 nucleotides match TRBD1. Trimming cost V 6 bases and J 5 bases; bases outside gene matches: 12. This CDR3 has 16 residues. The CDR3 sequence: CASSNWGTGEKTEAFF. The CDR3 coding sequence is TGTGCCAGCAGCAATTGGGGGACAGGGGAAAAAACTGAAGCTTTCTTT.

This clonotype came up a few times. This beta chain is off target for a library built for alpha chains, so its abundance means little. The chain employs TRBV12-5 and TRBJ1-6; perhaps TRBD1 as D (5 bases). CDR1 LGHNT and CDR2 FRNRAP come from the germline V gene. V lost 1 base and J 5 bases, leaving 6 bases between the germline ends. The CDR3 sequence is 14 residues long. This CDR3 is CASGLGGDNSPLHF. CDR3 coding DNA: TGTGCTAGTGGTTTGGGAGGGGATAATTCACCCCTCCACTTT.

This clonotype was counted many times. The library was built for alpha chains, so this beta chain is an off-target read and its size means little. The J gene is TRBJ2-3, the V gene TRBV6-5; weak D call: TRBD2 (5 bases). Trimming took off 5 bases at V and 0 bases at J, with 9 bases between the two ends. The CDR3 covers 14 residues. Germline V lookup: CDR1 MNHEY, CDR2 SVGAGI. The DNA for the CDR3 is TGTGCCAGCAGTGGGGAGCTTAGCACAGATACGCAGTATTTT. Protein sequence: CASSGELSTDTQYF.

By share, this clonotype ranks as medium-sized. This beta chain was picked up by a library intended for alpha chains and is off target, so its count carries little meaning. The chain is built from TRBV9 and TRBJ2-7, with 10 bases fitting TRBD2. Germline values: CDR1 SGDLS, CDR2 YYNGEE. There are 13 residues in the CDR3. V shed 4 bases and J 6 bases; nucleotides not matched to a gene: 4. This CDR3 reads CASSLSGGIEQYF. DNA of the CDR3: TGTGCCAGCAGCCTTAGCGGGGGGATCGAGCAGTACTTC. Using reference TRBV9 and TRBJ2-7 for the parts outside the CDR3, the full variable domain is DSGVTQTPKHLITATGQRVTLRCSPRSGDLSVYWYQQSLDQGLQFLIQYYNGEERAKGNILERFSAQQFPDLHSELNLSSLELGDSALYFCASSLSGGIEQYFGPGTRLTVT.

In the case of this clonotype: This beta chain lies outside the target of a library built for alpha chains; its clone size means little. CDR3 in amino acids: CAISESSPNTEAFF. CDR3 in DNA: TGTGCCATCAGTGAGTCGTCCCCTAACACTGAAGCTTTCTTT. The chain employs TRBV10-3 and TRBJ1-1; D uncertain. Trimming removed 0 bases at V and 2 bases at J, with 7 bases between. The V gene's germline CDR1 is ENHRY and CDR2 SYGVKD. This CDR3 is built from 14 residues.

This clonotype occurred many times. The library was prepared for alpha chains; this beta chain is a stray read, so its frequency means little. The genes are TRBV15 and TRBJ1-1; possible D gene TRBD1, 6 bases. Per the germline V gene, CDR1 is LNHNV and CDR2 is YYDKDF (reference sequence). The CDR3 is made up of 14 amino acids. V was pared by 3 bases and J by 4 bases, with 12 bases between. The CDR3 reads CATSSIRGGTEAFF. Here the CDR3 DNA reads TGTGCCACCAGCAGCATCAGGGGAGGCACTGAAGCTTTCTTT. The full variable domain, its missing parts supplied by reference TRBV15 and TRBJ1-1, is DAMVIQNPRYQVTQFGKPVTLSCSQTLNHNVMYWYQQKSSQAPKLLFHYYDKDFNNEADTPDNFQSRRPNTSFCFLDIRSPGLGDTAMYLCATSSIRGGTEAFFGQGTRLTVV.

In the case of this clonotype: Found in a library prepared for alpha chains, this beta chain is an off-target read, and its abundance has little meaning. The chain employs TRBV19 and TRBJ1-4; TRBD1 matches 7 bases. J lost 8 bases, V lost 8 bases, and 8 bases had no gene match. The V gene's germline CDR1 is LNHDA and CDR2 SQIVND (reference sequence). The CDR3 contains 13 residues. The DNA for the CDR3 is TGTGCCAGTGAGAGGGACAGAGGAGAAAAACTGTTTTTT. Translation: CASERDRGEKLFF.

This clonotype counts as medium-sized. This beta chain is a stray read from a library made for alpha chains; its abundance is not meaningful. J is TRBJ1-1 and V is TRBV7-2; weak D call: TRBD1 (5 bases). Trimming took off 4 bases at V and 1 base at J, with 13 bases between the two ends. The germline V gene has CDR1 SGHTA and CDR2 FQGNSA. The CDR3 totals 15 residues. As DNA, the CDR3 is TGTGCCAGCAGCTCGGGCAGGGTAAAGAACACTGAAGCTTTCTTT. Translated: CASSSGRVKNTEAFF.

This clonotype occurred many times. The library was designed around alpha chains, so this beta chain is a stray read whose abundance carries little weight. The chain links TRBV12-3 or TRBV12-4 to TRBJ1-6; 9 nucleotides match TRBD1. This CDR3 has 14 residues. With V trimmed by 6 bases and J by 10 bases, 7 bases remained unmatched. Here the CDR3 reads CASRRDRAGSPLHF. DNA for the CDR3: TGTGCCAGCAGACGGGACAGGGCAGGCTCACCCCTCCACTTT.

This clonotype turned up a few times. Found in a library prepared for alpha chains, this beta chain is an off-target read, and its abundance has little meaning. V gene TRBV20-1 combines with J gene TRBJ2-7, with D possibly TRBD2 on 5 matching bases. The CDR3 has 11 amino acids. CDR1 is DFQATT, CDR2 SNEGSKA, per germline (reference sequence). Trimming pared 6 bases from V and 7 bases from J, leaving 13 bases between. The CDR3 DNA sequence: TGCAGTGCCTACGGACGGGGAGAGCAGTACTTC. It encodes CSAYGRGEQYF.

As to this clonotype: Little can be read into the size of this beta chain, an off-target read in a library designed for alpha chains. The chain recombines TRBV2 with TRBJ1-2; no firm D call. The CDR3 extends over 15 amino acids. Trimming stripped 0 bases from V and 4 bases from J, with 12 bases between. Germline V gene lookup returns CDR1 SNHLY and CDR2 FYNNEI. CDR3 sequence (DNA): TGTGCCAGCAGTGAAGCGCTTCTAGGTGCCTATGGCTACACCTTC. Its protein is CASSEALLGAYGYTF.